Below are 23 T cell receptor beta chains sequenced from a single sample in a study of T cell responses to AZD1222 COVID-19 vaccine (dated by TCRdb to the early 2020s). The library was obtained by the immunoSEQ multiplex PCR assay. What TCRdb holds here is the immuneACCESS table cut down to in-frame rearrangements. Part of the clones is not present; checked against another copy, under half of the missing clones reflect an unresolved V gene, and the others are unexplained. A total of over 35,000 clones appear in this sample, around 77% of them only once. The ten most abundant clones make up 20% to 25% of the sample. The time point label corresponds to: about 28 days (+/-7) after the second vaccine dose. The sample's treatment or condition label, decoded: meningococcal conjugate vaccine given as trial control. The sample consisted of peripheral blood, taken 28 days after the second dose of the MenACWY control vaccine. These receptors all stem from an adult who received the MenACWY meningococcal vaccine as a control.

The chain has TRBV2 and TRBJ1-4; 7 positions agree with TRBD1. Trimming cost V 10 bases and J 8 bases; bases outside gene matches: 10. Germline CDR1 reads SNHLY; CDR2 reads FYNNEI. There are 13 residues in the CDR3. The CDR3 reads CATGDSDQEKLFF. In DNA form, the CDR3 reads TGTGCCACTGGGGACAGTGACCAAGAAAAACTGTTTTTT.

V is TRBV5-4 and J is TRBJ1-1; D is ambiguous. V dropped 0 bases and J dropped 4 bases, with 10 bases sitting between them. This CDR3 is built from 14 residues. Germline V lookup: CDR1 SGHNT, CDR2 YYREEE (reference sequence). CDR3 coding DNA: TGTGCCAGCAGCTTGGTTGGCTCTATCACTGAAGCTTTCTTT. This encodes CASSLVGSITEAFF.

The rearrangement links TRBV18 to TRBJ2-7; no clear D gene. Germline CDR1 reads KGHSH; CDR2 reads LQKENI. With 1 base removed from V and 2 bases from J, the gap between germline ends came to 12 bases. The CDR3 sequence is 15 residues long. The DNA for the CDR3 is TGTGCCAGCTCACCACAGGGCCCGGGCCCCTACGAGCAGTACGTC. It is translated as CASSPQGPGPYEQYV.

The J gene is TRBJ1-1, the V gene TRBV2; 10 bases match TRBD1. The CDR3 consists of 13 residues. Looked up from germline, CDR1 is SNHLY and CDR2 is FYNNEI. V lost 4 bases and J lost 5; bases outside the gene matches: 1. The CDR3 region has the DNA TGTGCCAGCAGTGGGACAGGGGGGACTGAAGCTTTCTTT. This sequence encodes CASSGTGGTEAFF.

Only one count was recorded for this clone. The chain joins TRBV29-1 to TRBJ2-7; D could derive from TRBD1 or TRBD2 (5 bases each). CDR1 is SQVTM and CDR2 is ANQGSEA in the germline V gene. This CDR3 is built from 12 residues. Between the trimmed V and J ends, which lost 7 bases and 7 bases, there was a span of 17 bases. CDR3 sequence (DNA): TGCAGCGCACGGGACCGGGGACGGGAGCAGTACTTC. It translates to CSARDRGREQYF.

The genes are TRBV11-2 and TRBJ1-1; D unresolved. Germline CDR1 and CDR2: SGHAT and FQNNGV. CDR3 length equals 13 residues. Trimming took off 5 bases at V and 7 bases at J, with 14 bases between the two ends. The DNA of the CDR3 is TGTGCCAGCAGCCCGGGTCAATGGGGTGAAGCTTTCTTT. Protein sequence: CASSPGQWGEAFF.

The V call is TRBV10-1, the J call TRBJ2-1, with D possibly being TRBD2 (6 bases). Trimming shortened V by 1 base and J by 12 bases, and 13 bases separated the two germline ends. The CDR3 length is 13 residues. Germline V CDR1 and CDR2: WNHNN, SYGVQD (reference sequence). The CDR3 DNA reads TGCGCCAGCAGTGAGTGGACCGGGAGCGTGCAGTTCTTC. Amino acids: CASSEWTGSVQFF.

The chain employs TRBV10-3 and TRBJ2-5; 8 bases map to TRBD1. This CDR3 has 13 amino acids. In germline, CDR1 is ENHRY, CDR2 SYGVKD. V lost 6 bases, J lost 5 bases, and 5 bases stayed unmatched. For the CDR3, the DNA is TGTGCCATCAGCCGGACAGGGTGGGAGACCCAGTACTTC. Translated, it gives CAISRTGWETQYF.

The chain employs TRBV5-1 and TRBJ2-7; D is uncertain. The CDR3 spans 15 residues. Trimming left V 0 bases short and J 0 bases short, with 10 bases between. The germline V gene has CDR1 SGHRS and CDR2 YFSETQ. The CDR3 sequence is CASSLGPASSYEQYF. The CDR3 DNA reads TGCGCCAGCAGCTTGGGGCCCGCGAGCTCCTACGAGCAGTACTTC.

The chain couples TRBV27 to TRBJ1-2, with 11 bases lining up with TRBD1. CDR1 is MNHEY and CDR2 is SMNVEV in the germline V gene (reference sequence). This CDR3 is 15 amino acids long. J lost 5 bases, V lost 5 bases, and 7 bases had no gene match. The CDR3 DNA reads TGTGCCAGCAGTCTCGGGACAGGGGGAGGGTATGGCTACACCTTC. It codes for CASSLGTGGGYGYTF.

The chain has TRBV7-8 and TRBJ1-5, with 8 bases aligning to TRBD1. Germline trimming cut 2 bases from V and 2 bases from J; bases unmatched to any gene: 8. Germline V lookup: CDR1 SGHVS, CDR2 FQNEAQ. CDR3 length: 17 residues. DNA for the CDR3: TGTGCCAGCAGCTTAAGGACAGGGACTCTTGGCAATCAGCCCCAGCATTTT. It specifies CASSLRTGTLGNQPQHF.

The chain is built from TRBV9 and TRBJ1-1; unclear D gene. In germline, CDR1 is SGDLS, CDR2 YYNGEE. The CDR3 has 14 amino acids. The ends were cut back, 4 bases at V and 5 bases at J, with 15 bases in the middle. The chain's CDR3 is CASSPEERGTEAFF. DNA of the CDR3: TGTGCCAGCAGCCCCGAGGAACGAGGGACTGAAGCTTTCTTT.

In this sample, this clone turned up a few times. CDR3 sequence (DNA): TGTGCCAGCAGTCCAAACCACCCTGGTAGCTATGGCTACACCTTC. This sequence encodes CASSPNHPGSYGYTF. The gene calls are TRBV6-5 and TRBJ1-2; D not certain. This CDR3 has 15 amino acids. Trimming removed 5 bases at V and 4 bases at J, with 17 bases between. From germline, CDR1 is MNHEY and CDR2 SVGAGI.

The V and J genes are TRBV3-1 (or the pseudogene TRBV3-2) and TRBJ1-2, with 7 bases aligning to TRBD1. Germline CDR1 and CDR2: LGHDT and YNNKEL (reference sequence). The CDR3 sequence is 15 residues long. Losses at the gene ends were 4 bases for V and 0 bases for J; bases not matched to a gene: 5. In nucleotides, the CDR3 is TGTGCCAGCAGCCTTTTAACAGGGGCTAACTATGGCTACACCTTC. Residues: CASSLLTGANYGYTF.

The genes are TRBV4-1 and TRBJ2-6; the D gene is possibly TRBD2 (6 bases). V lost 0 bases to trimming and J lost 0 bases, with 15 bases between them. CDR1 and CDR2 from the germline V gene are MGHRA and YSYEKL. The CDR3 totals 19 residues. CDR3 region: CASSQDRSSAISGANVLTF. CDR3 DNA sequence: TGCGCCAGCAGCCAAGATAGGTCTAGCGCGATCTCTGGGGCCAACGTCCTGACTTTC.

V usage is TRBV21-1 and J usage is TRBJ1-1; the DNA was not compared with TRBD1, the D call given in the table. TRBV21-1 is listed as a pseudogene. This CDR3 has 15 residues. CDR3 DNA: TGTGCCAGCAGCACCAGGCAGGCACTCTTCACTGAAGCTTTCTTT. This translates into CASSTRQALFTEAFF.

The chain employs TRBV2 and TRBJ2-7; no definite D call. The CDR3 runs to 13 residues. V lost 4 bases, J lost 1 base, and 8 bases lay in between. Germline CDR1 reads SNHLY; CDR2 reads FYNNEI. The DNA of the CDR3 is TGTGCCAGCAGTGTAGGTGTTTCCTACGAGCAGTACGTC. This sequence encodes CASSVGVSYEQYV.

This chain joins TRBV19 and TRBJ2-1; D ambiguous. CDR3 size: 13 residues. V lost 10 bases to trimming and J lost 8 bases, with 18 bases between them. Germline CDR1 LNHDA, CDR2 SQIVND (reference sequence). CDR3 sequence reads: CAIKTPPVDEQFF. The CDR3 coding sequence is TGTGCCATCAAGACCCCGCCAGTCGATGAGCAGTTCTTC.

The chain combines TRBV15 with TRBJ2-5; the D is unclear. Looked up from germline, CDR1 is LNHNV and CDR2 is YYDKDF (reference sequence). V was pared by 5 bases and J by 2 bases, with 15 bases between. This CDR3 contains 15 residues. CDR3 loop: CATSRTVDQQETQYF. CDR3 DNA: TGTGCCACCAGCCGGACCGTGGACCAGCAAGAGACCCAGTACTTC.

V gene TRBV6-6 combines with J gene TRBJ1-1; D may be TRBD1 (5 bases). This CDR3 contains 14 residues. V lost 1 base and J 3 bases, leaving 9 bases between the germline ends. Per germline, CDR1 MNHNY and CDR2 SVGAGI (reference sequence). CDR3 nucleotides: TGTGCCAGCAGTTACTTGCTGGGGGACACTGAAGCTTTCTTT. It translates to CASSYLLGDTEAFF.

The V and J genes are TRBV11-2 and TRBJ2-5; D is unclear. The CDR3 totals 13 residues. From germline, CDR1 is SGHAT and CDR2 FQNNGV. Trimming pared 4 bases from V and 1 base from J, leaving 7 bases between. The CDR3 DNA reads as TGTGCCAGCAGCTCGGACGGCCAAGAGACCCAGTACTTC. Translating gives CASSSDGQETQYF. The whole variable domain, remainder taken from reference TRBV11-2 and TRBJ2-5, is EAGVAQSPRYKIIEKRQSVAFWCNPISGHATLYWYQQILGQGPKLLIQFQNNGVVDDSQLPKDRFSAERLKGVDSTLKIQPAKLEDSAVYLCASSSDGQETQYFGPGTRLLVL.

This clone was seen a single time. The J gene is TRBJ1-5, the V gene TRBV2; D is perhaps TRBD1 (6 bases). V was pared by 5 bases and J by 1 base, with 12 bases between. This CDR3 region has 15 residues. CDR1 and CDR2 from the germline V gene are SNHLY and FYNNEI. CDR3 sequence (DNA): TGTGCCAGCAGTACAGGGATGGCAAGCAATCAGCCCCAGCATTTT. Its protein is CASSTGMASNQPQHF. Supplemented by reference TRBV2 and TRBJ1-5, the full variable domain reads EPEVTQTPSHQVTQMGQEVILRCVPISNHLYFYWYRQILGQKVEFLVSFYNNEISEKSEIFDDQFSVERPDGSNFTLKIRSTKLEDSAMYFCASSTGMASNQPQHFGDGTRLSIL.

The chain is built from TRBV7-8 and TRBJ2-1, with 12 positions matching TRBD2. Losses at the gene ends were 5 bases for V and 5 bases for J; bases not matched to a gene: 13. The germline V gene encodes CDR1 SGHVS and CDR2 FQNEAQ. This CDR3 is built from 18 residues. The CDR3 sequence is CASSISSGRGYRNNEQFF. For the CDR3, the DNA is TGTGCCAGCAGCATCTCTAGCGGGAGGGGGTACCGAAACAATGAGCAGTTCTTC.